This T cell receptor beta chain derives from a study of cytomegalovirus exposure and HLA in healthy donors. Looking at the study overall: T cells numbering some 170 million yielded around 120 million unique TCR beta sequences in an earlier analysis. Findings and caveats of the study: Later analysis associated a missense DCLRE1C variant with TCR beta V- and J-gene trimming. Associated with HLA alleles at 0.05 false discovery rate in a later analysis were approximately 17,000 TCR beta sequences.

PCR amplification relied on 60 Vbeta primers (plus 13 Jbeta primers). Some clones are missing from TCRdb's copy, which holds only in-frame ones; the method was immunoSEQ multiplex PCR. The table shows about 160,000 clones, with about 75% occurring only once. A word on this clone: Antigen: not known.

CDR1 SGHTA and CDR2 FQGNSA come from the germline V gene. The CDR3 length is 14 residues. V was clipped by 2 bases and J by 7 bases, with 15 bases between them. Material: PBMCs. V and J are TRBV7-2 and TRBJ2-7; a weak D match, TRBD1 (5 bases). The TCR comes from a female donor in good health and CMV-seronegative. The CDR3 DNA sequence: TGTGCCAGCAGCTTAATAGCAGGGTCCTTGGAGCAGTACTTC. Its translation is CASSLIAGSLEQYF.